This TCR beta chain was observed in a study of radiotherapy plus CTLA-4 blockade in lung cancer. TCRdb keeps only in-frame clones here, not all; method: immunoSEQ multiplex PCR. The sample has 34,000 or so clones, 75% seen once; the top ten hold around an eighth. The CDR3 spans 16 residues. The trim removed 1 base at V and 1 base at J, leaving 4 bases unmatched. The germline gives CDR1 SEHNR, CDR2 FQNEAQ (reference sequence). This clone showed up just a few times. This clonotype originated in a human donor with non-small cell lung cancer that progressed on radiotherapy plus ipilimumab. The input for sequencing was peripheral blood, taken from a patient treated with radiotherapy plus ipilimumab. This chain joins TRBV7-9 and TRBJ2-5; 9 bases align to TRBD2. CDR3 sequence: CASSLDGGRAQETQYF. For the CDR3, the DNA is TGTGCCAGCAGCTTAGATGGCGGGAGGGCCCAAGAGACCCAGTACTTC.